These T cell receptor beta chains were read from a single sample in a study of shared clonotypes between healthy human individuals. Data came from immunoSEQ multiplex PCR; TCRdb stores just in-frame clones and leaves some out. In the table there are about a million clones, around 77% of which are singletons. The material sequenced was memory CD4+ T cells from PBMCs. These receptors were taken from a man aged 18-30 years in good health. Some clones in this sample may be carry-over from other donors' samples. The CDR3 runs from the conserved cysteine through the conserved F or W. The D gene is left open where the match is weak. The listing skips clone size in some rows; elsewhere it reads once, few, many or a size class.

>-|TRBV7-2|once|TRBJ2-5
CASSQYPGLETQYF
TGTGCCAGCAGCCAATACCCGGGGTTAGAGACCCAGTACTTC
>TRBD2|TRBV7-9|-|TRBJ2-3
CASSRHSGRAADTQYF
TGTGCCAGCAGCCGACATAGCGGGAGGGCCGCAGATACGCAGTATTTT
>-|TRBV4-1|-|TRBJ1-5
CASSPGWGNQPQHF
TGCGCCAGCAGCCCCGGTTGGGGGAATCAGCCCCAGCATTTT
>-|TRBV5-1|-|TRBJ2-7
CASSESYEQYF
TGCGCCAGCAGCGAGTCCTACGAGCAGTACTTC
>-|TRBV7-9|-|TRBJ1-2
CASSLDTVFYGYTF
TGTGCCAGCAGCTTGGACACGGTATTCTATGGCTACACCTTC
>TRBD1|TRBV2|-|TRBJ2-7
CASSGQGYEQYF
TGTGCCAGCAGTGGACAGGGGTACGAGCAGTACTTC
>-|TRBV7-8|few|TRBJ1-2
CASSLVGAIGGYTF
TGTGCCAGCAGCTTAGTGGGGGCTATTGGGGGCTACACCTTC
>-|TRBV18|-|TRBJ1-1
CAPEGGENTEAFF
TGTGCCCCCGAGGGGGGAGAGAACACTGAAGCTTTCTTT
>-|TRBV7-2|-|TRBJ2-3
CASSLGQDRSDTQYF
TGTGCCAGCAGCTTAGGGCAGGACCGATCAGATACGCAGTATTTT
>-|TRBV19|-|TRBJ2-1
CASSIFRNNEQFF
TGTGCCAGTAGTATCTTCCGAAACAATGAGCAGTTCTTC
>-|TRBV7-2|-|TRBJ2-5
CASSLDSVQETQYF
TGTGCCAGCAGCTTAGATAGCGTCCAAGAGACCCAGTACTTC
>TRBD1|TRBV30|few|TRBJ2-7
CAWSVDRGQYEQYF
TGTGCCTGGAGTGTAGACAGGGGGCAATACGAGCAGTACTTC